This T cell receptor (beta chain) was observed in a study of T-cell memory formation after mild COVID-19. Study details: In these data, TCR clusters were largely donor specific. Findings and limits, study-wide: Second-wave clones peaking on day 37 lacked confirmed SARS-CoV-2 specificity. Contracting clones from day 15 to 85 showed balanced CD4/CD8; later expanders favored CD4+.

The CDR3 runs to 16 residues. J gave up 7 bases and V 3 bases, and 11 bases lay outside the gene matches. Per the germline V gene, CDR1 is MGHRA and CDR2 is YSYEKL. The TCR alpha and TCR beta cDNA libraries, bearing sample barcodes and UMIs, were generated by 5'RACE using constant-segment primers. TCRdb called the 5' RACE reads again in MiXCR, with one record for every CDR3 protein. The data show hundreds of thousands of distinct CDR3 sequences, less than 25% seen once. Comments on this clonotype: What it binds is not known.

V is TRBV4-1 and J is TRBJ2-7, with 11 bases lining up with TRBD2. The sequence derives from an adult woman who had mild COVID-19 (a few samples of this study predate the infection). Cell type and time point are not known. The specimen sequenced was PBMCs or a T cell subset sorted from them (not recorded which). CDR3 sequence: CASSHRTSGWVREQYF. For the CDR3, the DNA is TGCGCCAGCAGCCATCGGACTAGCGGGTGGGTAAGGGAGCAGTACTTC.